The clone carrying this T cell receptor (beta chain) turned up a few times. Clones were sequenced by immunoSEQ multiplex PCR, and TCRdb holds only the in-frame ones, with some missing. The repertoire holds around 320,000 clones, with around 87% as singletons. Germline V gene lookup returns CDR1 SGHTA and CDR2 FQGTGA. The junction had 4 bases not matched to a gene; V was cut back by 4 bases and J by 4 bases. The CDR3 extends over 15 amino acids. Across roughly 25 US areas, participants ranged in age from roughly 18 to 95 years. Assignments of participants to cohorts depended upon their own reported clinical history. The data stem from a study of blood T cell repertoires in COVID-19. Study-level information: T cells, B-cell-depleted T cells, or PBMCs supplied cDNA or gDNA.

The chain couples TRBV7-3 to TRBJ2-1; 10 positions match TRBD2. This receptor was obtained from a woman younger than 35 with acute COVID-19. Specimen: PBMCs or T cells enriched from blood (not recorded which). The CDR3 here is CASSSLAGQYNEQFF. DNA of the CDR3: TGTGCCAGCAGCTCACTAGCGGGACAATACAATGAGCAGTTCTTC.